Below, 10 T cell receptor beta chains from the same sample are listed, as sequenced in a study of cytomegalovirus exposure and HLA in healthy donors. PCR was performed using 60 Vbeta and 13 Jbeta primers. Assay used: immunoSEQ multiplex PCR; TCRdb lists only in-frame clones, some missing. The sample lists around 70,000 clones; around 72% were seen once. Sequencing was performed on PBMCs. Receptors originate from a woman between 35 and 50 years old in good health and CMV-seropositive.

The chain combines TRBV27 with TRBJ2-7; maybe TRBD1 (6 bases). Germline values: CDR1 MNHEY, CDR2 SMNVEV (reference sequence). The length of the CDR3 is 13 residues. Trimming removed 3 bases at V and 3 bases at J, with 9 bases between. CDR3 protein: CASSFARGYEQYF. DNA for the CDR3: TGTGCCAGCAGTTTTGCCAGGGGCTACGAGCAGTACTTC.

The chain recombines TRBV5-6 with TRBJ1-1; possibly TRBD1 for D (6 bases). Germline loops: CDR1 SGHDT, CDR2 YYEEEE. Trimming shortened V by 4 bases and J by 1 base, and 11 bases separated the two germline ends. The CDR3 totals 14 residues. Here the CDR3 reads CASSLQGGNTEAFF. In nucleotides, the CDR3 is TGTGCCAGCAGCCTACAGGGTGGGAACACTGAAGCTTTCTTT.

The chain combines TRBV30 with TRBJ1-6, with 7 bases fitting TRBD1. Germline V gives CDR1 GTSNPN, CDR2 SVGIG (reference sequence). The CDR3 has 14 residues. The ends lost 5 bases at V and 9 bases at J; junction bases unmatched: 10. CDR3 region: CAWQKQGTISPLHF. The CDR3 nucleotides read TGTGCCTGGCAAAAACAGGGGACCATTTCACCCCTCCACTTT.

For the CDR3, the DNA is TGTGCCAGCAGCTTCGGCAGGGGGCAAGAGACCCAGTACTTC. Translation gives CASSFGRGQETQYF. The chain recombines TRBV7-9 with TRBJ2-5; 7 positions agree with TRBD1. The CDR3 totals 14 residues. After removal of 3 bases from V and 2 bases from J, the junction contained 3 bases not matched to a gene. In germline, CDR1 is SEHNR, CDR2 FQNEAQ (reference sequence).

The chain uses TRBV7-3 and TRBJ2-7, with D tentatively TRBD1 (5 bases). The CDR3 contains 13 residues. V was shortened by 5 bases and J by 1 base, with 9 bases between the two germline ends. CDR1 and CDR2 from the germline V gene are SGHTA and FQGTGA. This CDR3 is CASSHDSSYEQYF. Written as DNA, the CDR3 is TGTGCCAGCAGCCACGACAGTTCCTACGAGCAGTACTTC. Supplemented by reference TRBV7-3 and TRBJ2-7, the full variable domain reads GAGVSQTPSNKVTEKGKYVELRCDPISGHTALYWYRQSLGQGPEFLIYFQGTGAADDSGLPNDRFFAVRPEGSVSTLKIQRTERGDSAVYLCASSHDSSYEQYFGPGTRLTVT.

The chain carries TRBV2 and TRBJ1-5, with D maybe TRBD1 (6 bases). V shed 11 bases and J shed 4 bases, with 27 bases lying between them. Germline V CDR1 and CDR2: SNHLY, FYNNEI. The CDR3 totals 17 residues. CDR3 sequence: CAARDTRTASENQPQHF. CDR3 sequence (DNA): TGTGCCGCCCGTGATACGCGGACAGCCTCGGAGAATCAGCCCCAGCATTTT.

This chain joins TRBV6-1 and TRBJ1-5, with a tentative D call TRBD1 (5 bases). The V end lost 2 bases, the J end lost 11 bases, and 16 bases lay between the germline ends. The CDR3 runs to 14 residues. The germline gives CDR1 MNHNS, CDR2 SASEGT. CDR3 DNA: TGTGCCAGCAGTGAACAGGGTCCGGTGATGGCCCAGCATTTT. It is translated as CASSEQGPVMAQHF.

The chain joins TRBV7-2 to TRBJ1-5; D perhaps matches TRBD1 (6 bases). Germline assignment: CDR1 SGHTA and CDR2 FQGNSA. The CDR3 is 15 residues long. V was clipped by 5 bases and J by 2 bases, with 13 bases between them. The CDR3 loop reads CASSIQQGGNQPQHF. The CDR3 bases are TGTGCCAGCAGCATCCAACAGGGTGGCAATCAGCCCCAGCATTTT. Full variable domain (rest looked up from reference TRBV7-2 and TRBJ1-5): GAGVSQSPSNKVTEKGKDVELRCDPISGHTALYWYRQSLGQGLEFLIYFQGNSAPDKSGLPSDRFSAERTGGSVSTLTIQRTQQEDSAVYLCASSIQQGGNQPQHFGDGTRLSIL.

This chain joins TRBV12-5 and TRBJ2-5; 7 bases align to TRBD2. Per germline, CDR1 LGHNT and CDR2 FRNRAP. The CDR3 runs 15 residues. The V segment lost 0 bases and the J segment 4 bases; nucleotides outside the gene matches: 5. The CDR3 bases are TGTGCTAGTGGTTTGGTACTATCGGGGGGAGAGACCCAGTACTTC. It yields the protein CASGLVLSGGETQYF.

The chain carries TRBV7-6 and TRBJ1-1; the D gene is possibly TRBD1 (6 bases). The CDR3 loop spans 15 amino acids. Trimming took 5 bases from V and 1 from J, leaving 14 bases between them. CDR1 is SGHVS, CDR2 FNYEAQ, per germline. CDR3 amino acids: CASSPGFRGNTEAFF. CDR3 in DNA: TGTGCCAGCAGCCCGGGGTTCAGGGGGAACACTGAAGCTTTCTTT.